The 10 T cell receptor beta chains in this list originate from one sample, sequenced in a study of T cell repertoires in cytomegalovirus infection. One entry per CDR3 protein results from TCRdb running MiXCR on the reads. The sample has around 250,000 distinct CDR3 sequences, 17% seen once. What was sequenced was CD8+ T cells from PBMCs. The receptors originated from a human donor in good health (CMV status not recorded). Some clones in this sample may be carry-over from other donors' samples.

The chain uses TRBV12-3 or TRBV12-4 and TRBJ1-2; D perhaps matches TRBD1 (5 bases). The CDR3 runs 15 residues. Trimming took off 2 bases at V and 6 bases at J, with 16 bases between the two ends. The CDR3 spells CASSLNTPGYDGYTF. The CDR3 nucleotides are TGTGCCAGCAGTTTAAATACTCCAGGGTATGATGGCTACACCTTC.

In its sample, this clonotype was seen a few times. The chain recombines TRBV14 with TRBJ2-5; maybe TRBD1 (6 bases). Trimming removed 3 bases at V and 4 bases at J, with 9 bases between. In germline, CDR1 is SGHDN, CDR2 FVKESK. The CDR3 extends over 13 amino acids. In nucleotides, the CDR3 is TGTGCCAGCAGCCACGTCAGGGGAGAGACCCAGTACTTC. Protein sequence: CASSHVRGETQYF.

This clonotype has just a few counts. The CDR3 reads CASSLGTSGAYEQYF. The CDR3 coding sequence is TGTGCCAGCAGCTTAGGGACTAGCGGGGCCTACGAGCAGTACTTC. This rearrangement joins TRBV5-6 to TRBJ2-7, with 13 nucleotides matching TRBD2. The ends lost 2 bases at V and 2 bases at J; junction bases unmatched: 1. From germline, CDR1 is SGHDT and CDR2 YYEEEE. This CDR3 region has 15 residues.

Ten or more counts support this clonotype. This chain connects TRBV7-6 to TRBJ1-6; D remains unclear. The length of the CDR3 is 15 residues. With 2 bases removed from V and 9 bases from J, the gap between germline ends came to 14 bases. Germline assignment: CDR1 SGHVS and CDR2 FNYEAQ. The CDR3 DNA is TGTGCCAGCAGCTTATCGGCCAGAGAAAGTTCACCCCTCCACTTT. It yields the protein CASSLSARESSPLHF.

The rearrangement links TRBV7-9 to TRBJ2-2; D unclear. The V end was cut by 5 bases, the J end by 5 bases, with 9 bases between. The germline gives CDR1 SEHNR, CDR2 FQNEAQ (reference sequence). The CDR3 totals 13 residues. As DNA, the CDR3 is TGTGCCAGCAGCCCGGCTGGGACCGGGGAGCTGTTTTTT. Its protein is CASSPAGTGELFF. Full variable domain (rest looked up from reference TRBV7-9 and TRBJ2-2): DTGVSQNPRHKITKRGQNVTFRCDPISEHNRLYWYRQTLGQGPEFLTYFQNEAQLEKSRLLSDRFSAERPKGSFSTLEIQRTEQGDSAMYLCASSPAGTGELFFGEGSRLTVL.

The chain has TRBV6-2 or TRBV6-3 and TRBJ2-1; weak D call: TRBD1 (5 bases). With 3 bases removed from V and 9 bases from J, the gap between germline ends came to 12 bases. This CDR3 is built from 13 residues. The germline V gene encodes CDR1 MNHEY and CDR2 SVGEGT. CDR3 amino acids: CASSYSSGLEQFF. Written as DNA, the CDR3 is TGTGCCAGCAGTTATTCGTCAGGGCTTGAGCAGTTCTTC.

This chain joins TRBV2 and TRBJ2-7; no clear D gene. Trimming stripped 1 base from V and 7 bases from J, with 5 bases between. This CDR3 has 11 residues. Germline V gene sequence: CDR1 SNHLY, CDR2 FYNNEI. Written as DNA, the CDR3 is TGTGCCAGCAGTGAAGATGTTGAGCAGTACTTC. It codes for CASSEDVEQYF.

This clonotype was recorded many times. The rearrangement uses TRBV6-6 and TRBJ2-7; weak D call: TRBD1 (5 bases). V was pared by 0 bases and J by 4 bases, with 16 bases between. This CDR3 contains 16 residues. The germline V gene encodes CDR1 MNHNY and CDR2 SVGAGI (reference sequence). CDR3: CASSYSRAGFLYEQYF. As DNA, the CDR3 is TGTGCCAGCAGTTACTCACGCGCAGGGTTTTTGTACGAGCAGTACTTC.

V and J are TRBV20-1 and TRBJ2-1; D could derive from TRBD1 or TRBD2 (5 bases each). V lost 5 bases and J lost 7, with 15 bases in between. Germline V lookup: CDR1 DFQATT, CDR2 SNEGSKA (reference sequence). CDR3 length: 13 amino acids. The CDR3 DNA sequence: TGCAGTGCTGACGCCTCTTGGGGGAATGAGCAGTTCTTC. Residues: CSADASWGNEQFF.

The J gene is TRBJ1-1, the V gene TRBV27; D unclear. Germline loops: CDR1 MNHEY, CDR2 SMNVEV (reference sequence). Trimming removed 1 base from V and 6 bases from J, with 12 bases in between. There are 14 residues in the CDR3. The CDR3 spells CASSLFETFAEAFF. The CDR3 DNA sequence: TGTGCCAGCAGTTTATTTGAGACATTCGCTGAAGCTTTCTTT.